This T cell receptor (beta chain) comes out of a study of T-cell memory formation after mild COVID-19. This clonotype is categorized as medium-sized. CDR3 length equals 14 residues. Germline V CDR1 and CDR2: SGHRS, YFSETQ. With V trimmed by 0 bases and J by 3 bases, 1 base remained unmatched. A 5'RACE reaction primed in the constant segment made cDNA libraries of TCR alpha and TCR beta, and these carried sample barcodes and UMIs. In TCRdb, the 5' RACE reads were re-called with MiXCR into one record per CDR3 protein. The table has approximately 98,000 distinct CDR3 sequences, roughly a sixth seen once.

This receptor was obtained from a man aged 18 to 30 who had mild COVID-19 (a few samples of this study predate the infection). Cell type and time point are not known. The chain has TRBV5-1 and TRBJ2-7; 9 positions match TRBD2. The source material was PBMCs or a T cell subset sorted from them (not recorded which). The DNA of the CDR3 is TGCGCCAGCAGCTTGGAGACTAGCGGCTACGAGCAGTACTTC. It is translated as CASSLETSGYEQYF.